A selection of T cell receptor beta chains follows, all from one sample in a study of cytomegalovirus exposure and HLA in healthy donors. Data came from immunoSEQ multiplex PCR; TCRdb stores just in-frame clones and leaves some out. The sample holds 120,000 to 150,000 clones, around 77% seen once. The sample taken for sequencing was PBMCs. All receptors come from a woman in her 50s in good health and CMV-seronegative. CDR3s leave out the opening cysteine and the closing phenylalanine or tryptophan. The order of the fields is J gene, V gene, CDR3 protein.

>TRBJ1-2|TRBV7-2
ASSLEGQGSGYT
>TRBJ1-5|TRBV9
ASSSGFNQPQH
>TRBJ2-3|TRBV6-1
ASSQTGLGSDTQY
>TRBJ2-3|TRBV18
ASSPPSGGPTQY
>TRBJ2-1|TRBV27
ASSPRTQGNEQF
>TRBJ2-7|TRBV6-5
ASSYGRTRGGYEQY
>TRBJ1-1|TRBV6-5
ASNGQGAGVTEAF
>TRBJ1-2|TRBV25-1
ASSEFGQGAQIYGYT
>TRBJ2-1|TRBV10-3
AISESLVSSYNEQF
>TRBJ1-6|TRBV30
AWSVLRGVNPLH
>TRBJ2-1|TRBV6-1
ASSRDRAYNEQF
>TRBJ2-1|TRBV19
ASRTQGNEQF
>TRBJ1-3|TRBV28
ASTQHYSGNTIY
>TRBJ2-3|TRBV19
ASSREGLAGLPKAY
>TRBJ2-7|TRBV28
ASRQTGYEQY
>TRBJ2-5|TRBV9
ASSPGLAGGLFQETQY
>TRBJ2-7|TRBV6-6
ASSYGGARLGSEQY
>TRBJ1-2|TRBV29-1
SVERQAGYGYT
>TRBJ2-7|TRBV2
ASSPSGSLGDD
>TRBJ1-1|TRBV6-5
ASTPTGANTEAF
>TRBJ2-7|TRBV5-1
ASSLSRTGRAGRNSYEQY
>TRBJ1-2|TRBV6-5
ASSRIGTDYGYT
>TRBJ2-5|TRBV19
ASSTRLAGGQETQY
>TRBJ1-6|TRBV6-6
ASSHDTEGAPLH
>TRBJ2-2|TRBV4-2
ASSQDQGWNTGELF
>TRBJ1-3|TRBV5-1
ASSPIQGALSGNTIY
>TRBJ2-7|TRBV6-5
ASRRQGISYEQY
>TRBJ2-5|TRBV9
ASSVTSGGVETQY
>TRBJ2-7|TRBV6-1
ASSEEAGGAYEQY